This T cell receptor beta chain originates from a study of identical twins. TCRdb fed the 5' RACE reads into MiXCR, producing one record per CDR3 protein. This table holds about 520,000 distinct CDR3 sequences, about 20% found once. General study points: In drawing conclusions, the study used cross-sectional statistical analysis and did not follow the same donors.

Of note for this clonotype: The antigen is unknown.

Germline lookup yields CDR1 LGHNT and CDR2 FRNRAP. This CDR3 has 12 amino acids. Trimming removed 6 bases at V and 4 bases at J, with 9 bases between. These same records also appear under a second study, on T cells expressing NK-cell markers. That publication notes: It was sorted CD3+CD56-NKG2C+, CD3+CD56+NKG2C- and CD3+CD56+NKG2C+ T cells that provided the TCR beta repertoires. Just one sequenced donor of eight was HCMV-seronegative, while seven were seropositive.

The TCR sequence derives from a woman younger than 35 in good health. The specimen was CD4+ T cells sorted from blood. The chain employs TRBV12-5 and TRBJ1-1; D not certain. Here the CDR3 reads CASGTWTTEAFF. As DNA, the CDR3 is TGTGCTAGTGGGACATGGACCACTGAAGCTTTCTTT.